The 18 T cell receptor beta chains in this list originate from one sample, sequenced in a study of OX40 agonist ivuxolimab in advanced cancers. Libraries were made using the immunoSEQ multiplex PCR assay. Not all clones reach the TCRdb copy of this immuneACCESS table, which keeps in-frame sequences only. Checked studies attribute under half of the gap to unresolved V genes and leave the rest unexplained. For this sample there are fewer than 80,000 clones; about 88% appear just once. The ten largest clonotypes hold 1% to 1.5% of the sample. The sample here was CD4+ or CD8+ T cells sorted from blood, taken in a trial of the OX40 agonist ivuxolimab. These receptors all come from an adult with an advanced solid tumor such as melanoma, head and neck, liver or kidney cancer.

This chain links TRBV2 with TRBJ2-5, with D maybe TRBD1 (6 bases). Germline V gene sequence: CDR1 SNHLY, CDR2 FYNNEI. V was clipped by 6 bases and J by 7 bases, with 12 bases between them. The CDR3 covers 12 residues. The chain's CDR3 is CASRGDIGTQYF. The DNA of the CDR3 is TGTGCCAGCAGGGGGGACATAGGGACCCAGTACTTC.

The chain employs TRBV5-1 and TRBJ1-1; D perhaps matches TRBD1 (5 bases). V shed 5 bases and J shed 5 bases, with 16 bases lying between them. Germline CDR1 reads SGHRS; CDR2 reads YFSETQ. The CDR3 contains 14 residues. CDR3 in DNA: TGCGCCAGCAGGGGGGGGACGCCGGGGACTGAAGCTTTCTTT. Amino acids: CASRGGTPGTEAFF.

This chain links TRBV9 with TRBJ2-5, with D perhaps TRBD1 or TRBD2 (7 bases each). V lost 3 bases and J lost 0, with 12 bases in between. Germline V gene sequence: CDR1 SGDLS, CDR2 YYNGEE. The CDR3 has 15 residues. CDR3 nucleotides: TGTGCCAGCAGCGCCCAGGGGGGGTACCAAGAGACCCAGTACTTC. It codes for CASSAQGGYQETQYF. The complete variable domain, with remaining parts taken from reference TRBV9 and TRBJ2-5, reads DSGVTQTPKHLITATGQRVTLRCSPRSGDLSVYWYQQSLDQGLQFLIQYYNGEERAKGNILERFSAQQFPDLHSELNLSSLELGDSALYFCASSAQGGYQETQYFGPGTRLLVL.

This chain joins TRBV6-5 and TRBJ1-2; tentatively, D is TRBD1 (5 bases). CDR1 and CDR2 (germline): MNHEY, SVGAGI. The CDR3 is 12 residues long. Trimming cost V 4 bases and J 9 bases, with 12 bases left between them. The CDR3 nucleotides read TGTGCCAGCAGTTGGGGGGGGAATAGCTACACCTTC. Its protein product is CASSWGGNSYTF.

The CDR3 bases are TGTGCCAGCTCGGCCCGTACAGGGCAGGAGACCCAGTACTTC. Amino acids: CASSARTGQETQYF. This chain connects TRBV18 to TRBJ2-5, with D possibly being TRBD1 (6 bases). V was trimmed by 6 bases and J by 5 bases, leaving 16 bases between them. The CDR3 loop spans 14 amino acids. The germline V gene encodes CDR1 KGHSH and CDR2 LQKENI.

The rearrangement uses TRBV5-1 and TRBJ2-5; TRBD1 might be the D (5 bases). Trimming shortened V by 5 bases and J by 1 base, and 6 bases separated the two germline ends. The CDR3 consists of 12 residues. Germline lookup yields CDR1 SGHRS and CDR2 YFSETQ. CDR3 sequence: CASRGVQETQYF. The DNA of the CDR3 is TGCGCCAGCAGAGGGGTCCAAGAGACCCAGTACTTC.

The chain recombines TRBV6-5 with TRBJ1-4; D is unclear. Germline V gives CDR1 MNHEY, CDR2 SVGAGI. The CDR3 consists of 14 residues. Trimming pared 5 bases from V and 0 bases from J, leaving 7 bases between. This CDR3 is CASSPGATNEKLFF. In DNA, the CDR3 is TGTGCCAGCAGTCCGGGTGCAACTAATGAAAAACTGTTTTTT.

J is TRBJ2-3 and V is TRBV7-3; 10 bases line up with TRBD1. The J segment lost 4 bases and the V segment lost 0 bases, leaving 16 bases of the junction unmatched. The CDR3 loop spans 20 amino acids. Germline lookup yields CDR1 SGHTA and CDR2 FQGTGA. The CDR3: CASSLTFPRDRDRGSDTQYF. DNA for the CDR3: TGTGCCAGCAGCTTAACGTTCCCAAGAGACCGGGACAGGGGTTCAGATACGCAGTATTTT.

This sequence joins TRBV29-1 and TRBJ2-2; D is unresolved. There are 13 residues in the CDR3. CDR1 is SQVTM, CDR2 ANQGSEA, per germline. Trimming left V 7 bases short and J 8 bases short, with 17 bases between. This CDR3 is CSATFPPRGELFF. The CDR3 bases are TGCAGCGCTACCTTCCCCCCTCGAGGGGAGCTGTTTTTT.

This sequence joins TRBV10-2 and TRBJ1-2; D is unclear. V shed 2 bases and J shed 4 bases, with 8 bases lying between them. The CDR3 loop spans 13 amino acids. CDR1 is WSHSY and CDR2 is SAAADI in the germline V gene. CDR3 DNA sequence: TGCGCCAGCAGTGAGACAGCGACCTATGGCTACACCTTC. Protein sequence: CASSETATYGYTF.

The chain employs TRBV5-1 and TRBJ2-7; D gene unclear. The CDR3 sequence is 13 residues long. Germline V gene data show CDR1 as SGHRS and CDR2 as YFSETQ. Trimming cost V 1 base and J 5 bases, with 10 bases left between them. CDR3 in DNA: TGCGCCAGCAGCTTGTACCTGATGGACGAGCAGTACTTC. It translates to CASSLYLMDEQYF.

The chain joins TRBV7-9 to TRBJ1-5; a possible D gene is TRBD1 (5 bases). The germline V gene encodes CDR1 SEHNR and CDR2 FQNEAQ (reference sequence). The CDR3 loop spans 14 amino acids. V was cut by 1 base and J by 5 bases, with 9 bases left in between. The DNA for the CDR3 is TGTGCCAGCAGCTTAGAGAGGGGCGATCAGCCCCAGCATTTT. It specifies CASSLERGDQPQHF.

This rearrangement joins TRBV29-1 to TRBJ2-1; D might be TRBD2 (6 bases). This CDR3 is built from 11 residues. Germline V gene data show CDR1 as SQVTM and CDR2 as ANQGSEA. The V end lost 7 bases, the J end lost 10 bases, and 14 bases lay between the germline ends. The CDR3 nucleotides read TGCAGCGAAACTAAACGGGGGGAGCAGTTCTTC. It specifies CSETKRGEQFF.

For the CDR3, the DNA is TGCGCCAGCAGCTTGGTTGTCAGCTCCTACGAGCAGTACTTC. This gives the protein CASSLVVSSYEQYF. V and J are TRBV5-1 and TRBJ2-7, with unresolved D. The CDR3 extends over 14 amino acids. CDR1 is SGHRS and CDR2 is YFSETQ in the germline V gene. V was trimmed by 0 bases and J by 0 bases, leaving 7 bases between them.

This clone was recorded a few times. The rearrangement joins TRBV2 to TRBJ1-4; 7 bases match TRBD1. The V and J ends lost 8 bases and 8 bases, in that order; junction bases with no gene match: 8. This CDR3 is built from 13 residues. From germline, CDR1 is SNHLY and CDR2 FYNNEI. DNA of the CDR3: TGTGCCAGCTCCGTCCGCAGGGGGGAAAAACTGTTTTTT. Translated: CASSVRRGEKLFF.

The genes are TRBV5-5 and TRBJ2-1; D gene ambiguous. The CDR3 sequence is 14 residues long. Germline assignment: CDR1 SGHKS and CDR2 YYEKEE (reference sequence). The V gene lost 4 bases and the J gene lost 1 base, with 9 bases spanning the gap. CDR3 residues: CASSNFGSYNEQFF. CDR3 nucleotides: TGTGCCAGCAGCAACTTTGGATCCTACAATGAGCAGTTCTTC.

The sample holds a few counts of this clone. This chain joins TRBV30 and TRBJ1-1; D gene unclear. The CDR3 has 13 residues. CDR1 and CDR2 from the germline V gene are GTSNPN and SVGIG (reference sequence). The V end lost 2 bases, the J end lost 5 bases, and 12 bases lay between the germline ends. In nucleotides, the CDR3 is TGTGCCTGGAGTCCGGACTCGAAAACTGAAGCTTTCTTT. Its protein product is CAWSPDSKTEAFF.

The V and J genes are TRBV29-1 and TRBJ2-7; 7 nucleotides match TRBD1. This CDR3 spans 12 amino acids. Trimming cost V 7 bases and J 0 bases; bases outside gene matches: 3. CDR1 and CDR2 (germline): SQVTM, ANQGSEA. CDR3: CSARDSSYEQYF. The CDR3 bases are TGCAGCGCTCGGGACAGCTCCTACGAGCAGTACTTC.